This T cell receptor beta chain comes out of a study of blood T cell repertoires in COVID-19. Overall study: T cells, B-cell-depleted T cells, or PBMCs provided the cDNA or gDNA that served as material.

CDR3 length equals 14 residues. CDR1 is SGHAT, CDR2 FQNNGV, per germline. The V end lost 1 base, the J end lost 0 bases, and 4 bases lay between the germline ends. Clones were read by immunoSEQ multiplex PCR, and TCRdb kept only the in-frame ones, dropping some. Of about 230,000 clones in the sample, approximately 89% were seen once. Participants spanned ages roughly 18 to 95 years and resided in 24 US areas. The TCR sequence derives from a woman aged 40 to 50 with acute COVID-19. Sequenced material: PBMCs or T cells enriched from blood (not recorded which). The rearrangement uses TRBV11-2 and TRBJ1-3; D unresolved. DNA for the CDR3: TGTGCCAGCAGCTTAGGACTCTCTGGAAACACCATATATTTT. Protein: CASSLGLSGNTIYF. The complete variable domain, with remaining parts taken from reference TRBV11-2 and TRBJ1-3, reads EAGVAQSPRYKIIEKRQSVAFWCNPISGHATLYWYQQILGQGPKLLIQFQNNGVVDDSQLPKDRFSAERLKGVDSTLKIQPAKLEDSAVYLCASSLGLSGNTIYFGEGSWLTVV.